These T cell receptor beta chains were read from a single sample in a study of blood T cells in healthy people across ages. TCRdb fed the 5' RACE reads into MiXCR, producing one record per CDR3 protein. The sample lists more than 650,000 distinct CDR3 sequences, approximately 53% occurring once. Sequencing input: blood. The origin of the receptors is an elderly man in good health. CDR3s leave out the opening cysteine and the closing phenylalanine or tryptophan. Each record gives: clone size, V gene, J gene, CDR3 protein. Clone sizes are given selectively: once, few, many, or a class where the clone is expanded.

.	TRBV3-1	TRBJ1-6	ASSPRHTSSYNSPLH
once	TRBV9	TRBJ1-2	ASSVGTPRRYGYT
.	TRBV5-5	TRBJ2-5	ASSLVRGQETQY
.	TRBV5-1	TRBJ2-5	ASTLSGRETQY
.	TRBV28	TRBJ2-3	ASSPGLAGGLSGTDTQY
.	TRBV7-9	TRBJ1-5	ASSRRSGQPQH
.	TRBV20-1	TRBJ2-7	SASPGLAGAYEQY
.	TRBV4-2	TRBJ2-3	ASSQDTGGTDTQY
.	TRBV6-5	TRBJ2-1	ASSYALAGGYNEQF
.	TRBV11-2	TRBJ1-4	ASSRGLRNEKLF
.	TRBV14	TRBJ2-7	ASSHPSVGTYEQY
.	TRBV20-1	.	SARGTSGSYNEQY
.	TRBV12-3/TRBV12-4	TRBJ2-1	ASSLRPGGNEQF
.	TRBV6-5	TRBJ2-3	ASSFYHRAAGGNLDTQY
.	TRBV4-2	TRBJ2-5	ASSPIGGRETQY
.	TRBV9	TRBJ1-1	ASSVGSVNTEVF
.	TRBV4-2	TRBJ2-3	ASSLASSSTDTQY
.	TRBV11-1	TRBJ2-1	ASSYRPTSSKNNEQF